This T cell receptor beta chain was sequenced during a study of blood T cell repertoires in COVID-19 (dated by TCRdb to 2018 to 2021). For context, the study as a whole: Samples covering the acute and convalescent phases of COVID-19 were provided by collaborators in the United States, Italy and Spain. HLA class I and class II types, where available, came from metadata supplied by the sample provider rather than from assay-based typing. The samples were drawn from the first 160 participants of the ongoing ImmuneRACE study and from 1,254 subjects provided by 6 global collaborators. The sample metadata nearly always contained a de-identified subject ID, COVID-19 status, age in years and sex. The repertoires were released in a freely available public database intended as a resource for research on the immune response to SARS-CoV-2. The prospective study material was composed of cDNA or gDNA derived from T cells, B-cell-depleted T cells, or PBMCs. Subjects who had been exposed to COVID-19, were actively infected with it, or had recovered from it provided the deeply sampled blood TCRbeta repertoires that made up the dataset.

CDR1 and CDR2 (LGHDT, YNNKEL) derive from the germline V gene (reference sequence). V trim: 3 bases; J trim: 6 bases; unmatched bases: 4. The CDR3 covers 13 residues, taking in both the cysteine and the phenylalanine. Of the read, only the CDR3 DNA is kept; its 39 bases are in frame from base 1. In Seattle, one collaborating source enrolled patients while the infection was active and tracked those patients longitudinally over the course of disease. Collaborating institutions collected whole blood in K2EDTA tubes following their own protocols. For TCRbeta analysis, collaborators shipped samples as frozen whole blood, isolated PBMCs, or DNA extracted from either of those sample types. TCRbeta CDR3 regions were amplified from genomic DNA by means of the immunoSEQ Assay, a bias-controlled multiplex PCR. The authors processed their data as follows. The number of nucleated cells in each sample was estimated by amplification of reference gene primers within the assay. To quantify the absolute abundance of each unique TCRbeta CDR3 rearrangement, sequence reads were collapsed and filtered. For each sample, productive Simpson clonality was calculated as the square root of Simpson's diversity index over productive rearrangements. The clones in this table, taken by TCRdb from immuneACCESS, are in-frame only. Not every clone is retained; where verified, under half of the shortfall comes from an unresolved V gene, and the cause of the rest is unknown. From that table come the V and J calls and clone size; the DNA was used to work out D and trimming. The sample profile shows tens of thousands of clones; over 80% of them were found once. The ten most abundant clones make up roughly a tenth of the sample.

Findings and caveats that apply to the study as a whole: How much clinical and demographic metadata was included differed by source and by participant, and the metadata was provided uncurated.

As concerns this clone: Its recognized antigen is unknown. Within one base of it there is no much larger clone, and no base qualities were kept.

Sequences were obtained from peripheral blood. The receptor chain draws on TRBV3-1 (or the pseudogene TRBV3-2) and TRBJ2-7, and 8 junctional nucleotides match TRBD2. The TCR was taken from a young man with COVID-19, enrolled during active disease. CDR3 protein: CASSQGTSPEQYF. At the DNA level, the sequence is TGTGCCAGCAGCCAGGGGACTAGTCCCGAGCAGTACTTC.